The 17 T cell receptor beta chains in this list originate from one sample, sequenced in a study of blood T cell repertoires in COVID-19. Data came from immunoSEQ multiplex PCR; TCRdb stores just in-frame clones and leaves some out. The sample consists of about 29,000 clones, roughly nine tenths of them appearing once. Sequenced material: peripheral blood. These receptors were obtained from a human donor in a cohort sampled during active COVID-19.

CDR3 DNA: TGTGCCAGCAGTTTAGCGGGGGGCGGGGATACGCAGTATTTT. This gives the protein CASSLAGGGDTQYF. The gene calls are TRBV6-2 or TRBV6-3 and TRBJ2-3, with TRBD2 matching over 10 bases. The V gene end was trimmed by 4 bases and the J gene end by 6 bases; junction bases not matched to a gene: 4. Germline V gene lookup returns CDR1 MNHEY and CDR2 SVGEGT. The CDR3 runs to 14 residues.

This chain connects TRBV7-2 to TRBJ1-1; no definite D call. Germline CDR1 and CDR2: SGHTA and FQGNSA. There are 13 residues in the CDR3. Trimming pared 3 bases from V and 3 bases from J, leaving 8 bases between. The CDR3, as DNA: TGTGCCAGCAGCTTTGGGGAGCACACTGAAGCTTTCTTT. Encoded protein: CASSFGEHTEAFF.

The chain employs TRBV4-2 and TRBJ1-2; possibly TRBD1 for D (5 bases). The germline V gene has CDR1 LGHNA and CDR2 YNFKEQ. V shed 7 bases and J shed 8 bases, with 17 bases lying between them. This CDR3 is 13 amino acids long. CDR3: CASNGQGLEGYTF. The CDR3 nucleotides read TGTGCCAGCAACGGTCAGGGCTTAGAAGGCTACACCTTC.

The chain combines TRBV5-6 with TRBJ1-1; D gene unclear. Per the germline V gene, CDR1 is SGHDT and CDR2 is YYEEEE. Between the trimmed V and J ends, which lost 2 bases and 1 base, there was a span of 3 bases. The CDR3 runs to 12 residues. The CDR3 sequence: CASSFRNTEAFF. DNA of the CDR3: TGTGCCAGCAGCTTTCGGAACACTGAAGCTTTCTTT.

The CDR3, as DNA: TGTGCCATCAACCAGGGACAGGGGCCTAACTATGGCTACACCTTC. It codes for CAINQGQGPNYGYTF. V is TRBV10-3 and J is TRBJ1-2, with 10 nucleotides matching TRBD1. CDR3 length equals 15 residues. CDR1 ENHRY and CDR2 SYGVKD come from the germline V gene. After removal of 7 bases from V and 0 bases from J, the junction contained 5 bases not matched to a gene.

The chain carries TRBV28 and TRBJ1-6; 7 bases align to TRBD1. This CDR3 is built from 14 residues. In germline, CDR1 is MDHEN, CDR2 SYDVKM. V lost 5 bases to trimming and J lost 5 bases; unmatched junction nucleotides: 3. The CDR3 DNA sequence: TGTGCCAGCAGTAAGGGACAGCATAATTCACCCCTCCACTTT. It specifies CASSKGQHNSPLHF.

This clone was seen once. The rearrangement uses TRBV18 and TRBJ2-3, with a weak D call TRBD2 (5 bases). V lost 1 base and J lost 0, with 11 bases in between. Germline V gene lookup returns CDR1 KGHSH and CDR2 LQKENI. The CDR3 has 16 amino acids. CDR3 in amino acids: CASSPLASLSTDTQYF. CDR3 nucleotides: TGTGCCAGCTCACCACTAGCTAGCCTTAGCACAGATACGCAGTATTTT. Combining the CDR3 with reference TRBV18 and TRBJ2-3 gives the whole variable domain NAGVMQNPRHLVRRRGQEARLRCSPMKGHSHVYWYRQLPEEGLKFMVYLQKENIIDESGMPKERFSAEFPKEGPSILRIQQVVRGDSAAYFCASSPLASLSTDTQYFGPGTRLTVL.

This clone was found once. The V and J genes are TRBV4-2 and TRBJ2-3; TRBD2 matches at 9 bases. CDR1 and CDR2 (germline): LGHNA, YNFKEQ. This CDR3 region has 15 residues. Trimming took 5 bases from V and 2 from J; bases not matched to a gene: 5. CDR3 region: CASSASGNPTDTQYF. The CDR3 coding sequence is TGTGCCAGCAGCGCTAGCGGGAACCCCACAGATACGCAGTATTTT.

The J gene is TRBJ2-4, the V gene TRBV4-2; possible D gene TRBD2, 6 bases. Trimming removed 1 base at V and 2 bases at J, with 12 bases between. The germline CDR1 and CDR2 sequences are LGHNA and YNFKEQ. This CDR3 is built from 16 residues. The CDR3 reads CASSQVTGGSKNIQYF. The DNA for the CDR3 is TGTGCCAGCAGCCAAGTTACCGGGGGTTCCAAAAACATTCAGTACTTC.

The chain joins TRBV6-6 to TRBJ2-5, with D perhaps TRBD2 (6 bases). The CDR3 is made up of 14 amino acids. Germline V gives CDR1 MNHNY, CDR2 SVGAGI (reference sequence). Deletions cut 6 bases from V and 1 base from J, with 12 bases between. CDR3 DNA sequence: TGTGCCAGCAGCTCGCTAGCGTCCCAAGAGACCCAGTACTTC. Translation gives CASSSLASQETQYF.

CDR3 amino acids: CASSLGLGDYGYTF. The CDR3 nucleotides are TGTGCCAGCAGCTTAGGTTTAGGGGACTATGGCTACACCTTC. The V gene is TRBV7-2, the J gene TRBJ1-2; possible D gene TRBD1, 5 bases. Germline V CDR1 and CDR2: SGHTA, FQGNSA. Trimming removed 1 base from V and 3 bases from J, with 9 bases in between. The CDR3 runs 14 residues.

The chain carries TRBV5-6 and TRBJ2-5, with 10 bases fitting TRBD2. V trimming: 4 bases; J trimming: 4 bases; junction bases outside the gene matches: 4. This CDR3 is 14 amino acids long. CDR1 is SGHDT, CDR2 YYEEEE, per germline. CDR3 nucleotides: TGTGCCAGCAGCCACAGCGGGGGGGCAGAGACCCAGTACTTC. This codes for CASSHSGGAETQYF.

The rearrangement uses TRBV28 and TRBJ1-2, with a possible D match to TRBD1 (5 bases). CDR1 and CDR2 (germline): MDHEN, SYDVKM. With 6 bases removed from V and 5 bases from J, the gap between germline ends came to 16 bases. The length of the CDR3 is 14 residues. The CDR3 DNA reads as TGTGCCAGCAGCGGCGGGACCCAGCTTTATGGCTACACCTTC. It codes for CASSGGTQLYGYTF.

This clone was observed a few times. The chain's CDR3 is CASSSETGGDSPLHF. CDR3 nucleotide sequence: TGTGCCAGCAGCTCTGAGACAGGGGGTGATTCACCCCTCCACTTT. The genes are TRBV7-9 and TRBJ1-6; 9 bases are shared with TRBD1. This CDR3 region has 15 residues. Germline V lookup: CDR1 SEHNR, CDR2 FQNEAQ (reference sequence). J was trimmed by 8 bases and V by 4 bases; bases with no gene match: 6.

The rearrangement uses TRBV4-3 and TRBJ2-1; a possible D gene is TRBD2 (5 bases). V gave up 0 bases and J gave up 0 bases, with 12 bases separating them. In germline, CDR1 is LGHNA, CDR2 YSLEER. The CDR3 length is 17 residues. This CDR3 reads CASSQDSAASSYNEQFF. In DNA, the CDR3 is TGCGCCAGCAGCCAAGATTCAGCGGCAAGCTCCTACAATGAGCAGTTCTTC.

The chain is built from TRBV6-5 and TRBJ1-2, with a weak D call TRBD1 (5 bases). Germline V gene data show CDR1 as MNHEY and CDR2 as SVGAGI. V was trimmed by 1 base and J by 2 bases, leaving 14 bases between them. This CDR3 spans 16 amino acids. As DNA, the CDR3 is TGTGCCAGCAGTTACTTCACTGGGGCAGGGAACTATGGCTACACCTTC. Translated: CASSYFTGAGNYGYTF.

The rearrangement uses TRBV7-6 and TRBJ2-5, with D possibly matching TRBD1 (5 bases). This CDR3 has 14 residues. Germline V gives CDR1 SGHVS, CDR2 FNYEAQ. The V and J ends lost 2 bases and 5 bases respectively, with 12 bases between them. DNA of the CDR3: TGTGCCAGCAGCTTAAGCCAGGGCTGGGAGACCCAGTACTTC. This encodes CASSLSQGWETQYF.